The source of this T cell receptor (beta chain) is a study of cytotoxic CD8 clonotypes in ibrutinib-treated CLL. Overall study: Across the patients, 10 to 11 were relapsed/refractory, 15 treatment-naive and 17 to 18 IGHV unmutated.

Comments on this clone: What it binds is unknown.

Trimming cost V 5 bases and J 1 base, with 24 bases left between them. This CDR3 spans 18 amino acids. The germline V gene encodes CDR1 SGHAT and CDR2 FQNNGV. Measured with immunoSEQ multiplex PCR; TCRdb has only the in-frame clones, and not every one. Here the sample spans around 200,000 clones, roughly 73% being singletons. Broader study findings: Contraction or stability on treatment was seen for public clonotypes, which were uncommon. Clonality went up at ibrutinib response and then declined back toward baseline at progression. Collection times varied between progressing and sustained-remission patients.

The chain employs TRBV11-2 and TRBJ2-7; D is possibly TRBD2 (6 bases). Source: PBMCs, taken after 12 months of ibrutinib treatment. The TCR originated in a human donor with chronic lymphocytic leukemia. CDR3 protein: CASSVSLRSGTRSYEQYF. For the CDR3, the DNA is TGTGCCAGCAGCGTATCCCTCCGGTCGGGGACTCGATCCTACGAGCAGTACTTC.